The 31 T cell receptor beta chains listed next were all sequenced from one sample in a study of CD8 T cells in ankylosing spondylitis. Study outcomes and limitations: Characteristic of ankylosing spondylitis blood, it appeared, was a TCR beta motif comprising several highly homologous variants.

These TCRs' antigens remain unknown. TCRdb used MiXCR to reprocess the 5' RACE reads, holding one entry per CDR3 protein. This sample has about 390,000 distinct CDR3 sequences; approximately 20% occur once, and the top ten carry around 17%. The sequencing input was blood, either unsorted or a sorted T cell fraction (not recorded which). Receptor source: a male donor with ankylosing spondylitis.

This clonotype came up a few times. V gene TRBV28 combines with J gene TRBJ2-2; 14 bases agree with TRBD2. Trimming took 5 bases from V and 4 from J; bases not matched to a gene: 12. The CDR3 is 19 residues long. CDR1 MDHEN and CDR2 SYDVKM come from the germline V gene. In nucleotides, the CDR3 is TGTGCCAGCAGTCGACCGGGACTAGCGGGAGACTGGGGCACCGGGGAGCTGTTTTTT. It translates to CASSRPGLAGDWGTGELFF.

This clonotype has just a few counts. The chain links TRBV20-1 to TRBJ2-3; a weak D match, TRBD2 (5 bases). Germline V gene lookup returns CDR1 DFQATT and CDR2 SNEGSKA (reference sequence). The CDR3 has 14 residues. V dropped 4 bases and J dropped 3 bases, with 14 bases sitting between them. The CDR3 loop reads CSAKKLGLTDTQYF. CDR3 in DNA: TGCAGTGCTAAGAAACTAGGCCTAACAGATACGCAGTATTTT.

This clonotype was counted only a few times. The chain employs TRBV20-1 and TRBJ2-1; TRBD2 aligns across 9 bases. Germline assignment: CDR1 DFQATT and CDR2 SNEGSKA (reference sequence). J gave up 12 bases and V 2 bases, and 11 bases lay outside the gene matches. The CDR3 has 14 residues. CDR3 region: CSARSGGLGIVQFF. CDR3 in DNA: TGCAGTGCTAGAAGCGGGGGGCTAGGCATAGTGCAGTTCTTC.

The genes are TRBV5-1 and TRBJ2-7; 9 nucleotides line up with TRBD2. J lost 0 bases, V lost 0 bases, and 10 bases had no gene match. The CDR3 length is 18 residues. CDR1 is SGHRS and CDR2 is YFSETQ in the germline V gene. The CDR3 DNA reads TGCGCCAGCAGCTTGGGGGCTAGCGGGACCCCCTCCTCCTACGAGCAGTACTTC. It translates to CASSLGASGTPSSYEQYF.

This clonotype was detected only a few times. The chain carries TRBV5-1 and TRBJ2-2; 11 bases agree with TRBD2. V dropped 3 bases and J dropped 3; count of bases not matched to a gene: 4. This CDR3 spans 16 amino acids. Germline CDR1 reads SGHRS; CDR2 reads YFSETQ. The CDR3 sequence is CASSYGTSGYTGELFF. Here the CDR3 DNA reads TGCGCCAGCAGCTACGGGACTAGCGGCTACACCGGGGAGCTGTTTTTT.

This clonotype showed up just a few times. The gene calls are TRBV6-6 and TRBJ1-4; possibly TRBD1 for D (5 bases). The germline gives CDR1 MNHNY, CDR2 SVGAGI (reference sequence). The CDR3 spans 13 residues. The V end lost 8 bases, the J end lost 4 bases, and 11 bases lay between the germline ends. Here the CDR3 DNA reads TGTGCCAGCCTACGACAGCTTAATGAAAAACTGTTTTTT. Translating it yields CASLRQLNEKLFF.

The chain recombines TRBV12-3 or TRBV12-4 with TRBJ2-7, with D perhaps matching TRBD2 (6 bases). The CDR3 spans 18 residues. V gave up 3 bases and J gave up 2 bases, with 23 bases separating them. The CDR3 DNA reads TGTGCCAGCAGTTTTAGGTCCTTGGGTAGCGGTTATGCCTACGAGCAGTACTTC. Protein product: CASSFRSLGSGYAYEQYF.

The rearrangement links TRBV27 to TRBJ2-1; TRBD2 matches at 9 bases. The length of the CDR3 is 16 residues. CDR1 is MNHEY and CDR2 is SMNVEV in the germline V gene (reference sequence). Trimming removed 3 bases from V and 4 bases from J; junction bases left unmatched: 7. This chain's CDR3 is CASSLASGTLYNEQFF. Written as DNA, the CDR3 is TGTGCCAGCAGTTTGGCTAGCGGGACTCTATACAATGAGCAGTTCTTC.

The V call is TRBV7-3, the J call TRBJ2-2; TRBD2 might be the D (6 bases). Looked up from germline, CDR1 is SGHTA and CDR2 is FQGTGA. The length of the CDR3 is 14 residues. The V end was cut by 3 bases, the J end by 4 bases, with 9 bases between. This chain's CDR3 is CASSFGGGTGELFF. In DNA, the CDR3 is TGTGCCAGCAGCTTCGGGGGAGGCACCGGGGAGCTGTTTTTT.

J is TRBJ2-7 and V is TRBV3-1, with TRBD1 as a possible D gene (6 bases). This CDR3 has 14 amino acids. The V gene's germline CDR1 is LGHDT and CDR2 YNNKEL (reference sequence). With 4 bases removed from V and 7 bases from J, the gap between germline ends came to 17 bases. Here the CDR3 DNA reads TGTGCCAGCAGCCTAACAGGGCCCCGTGGGGAGCAGTACTTC. This codes for CASSLTGPRGEQYF.

The rearrangement joins TRBV5-1 to TRBJ2-3; no firm D call. Between the trimmed V and J ends, which lost 1 base and 2 bases, there was a span of 5 bases. CDR3 length: 13 amino acids. CDR1 is SGHRS, CDR2 YFSETQ, per germline. CDR3 nucleotide sequence: TGCGCCAGCAGCTTGCTTTTCACAGATACGCAGTATTTT. This codes for CASSLLFTDTQYF.

The sample holds a few counts of this clonotype. This chain links TRBV5-1 with TRBJ2-5; TRBD1 might be the D (6 bases). Germline-derived CDR1 and CDR2 are SGHRS and YFSETQ. This CDR3 has 14 amino acids. V lost 2 bases, J lost 5 bases, and 13 bases lay in between. This chain's CDR3 is CASSFIRGRETQYF. As DNA, the CDR3 is TGCGCCAGCAGCTTTATCAGGGGACGGGAGACCCAGTACTTC.

This chain uses TRBV11-3 with TRBJ1-3; no reliable D call. There are 15 residues in the CDR3. Per the germline V gene, CDR1 is SGHNT and CDR2 is YENEEA. Trimming took off 0 bases at V and 2 bases at J, with 8 bases between the two ends. The CDR3 DNA is TGTGCCAGCAGCTTAGAGGCAGGACCTGGAAACACCATATATTTT. It is translated as CASSLEAGPGNTIYF. Full variable domain (rest looked up from reference TRBV11-3 and TRBJ1-3): EAGVVQSPRYKIIEKKQPVAFWCNPISGHNTLYWYLQNLGQGPELLIRYENEEAVDDSQLPKDRFSAERLKGVDSTLKIQPAELGDSAVYLCASSLEAGPGNTIYFGEGSWLTVV.

This clonotype was counted a few times. The chain employs TRBV7-8 and TRBJ2-3; the D is unclear. Looked up from germline, CDR1 is SGHVS and CDR2 is FQNEAQ. Trimming took 5 bases from V and 3 from J, leaving 12 bases between them. The CDR3 has 14 residues. CDR3: CASSNRVETDTQYF. DNA of the CDR3: TGTGCCAGCAGCAATAGAGTGGAAACAGATACGCAGTATTTT.

The chain has TRBV20-1 and TRBJ1-5; D unresolved. Germline V lookup: CDR1 DFQATT, CDR2 SNEGSKA (reference sequence). CDR3 length: 18 amino acids. Trimming left V 0 bases short and J 6 bases short, with 24 bases between. CDR3 sequence (DNA): TGCAGTGCTAGAGAACCCCTCGCCGGGGTGAGACGTGTTCAGCCCCAGCATTTT. Its protein is CSAREPLAGVRRVQPQHF.

V usage is TRBV9 and J usage is TRBJ2-5; 9 bases fit TRBD1. The CDR3 is 14 residues long. The germline V gene encodes CDR1 SGDLS and CDR2 YYNGEE. Trimming removed 3 bases from V and 5 bases from J; junction bases left unmatched: 5. The CDR3 region has the DNA TGTGCCAGCAGCGGGGACAGGGTGGGGGAGACCCAGTACTTC. It translates to CASSGDRVGETQYF.

This clonotype has more than one count but fewer than ten. The chain links TRBV5-6 to TRBJ2-1; D possibly matches TRBD1 or TRBD2 (6 bases each). This CDR3 has 13 amino acids. Germline loops: CDR1 SGHDT, CDR2 YYEEEE. Trimming shortened V by 4 bases and J by 2 bases, and 7 bases separated the two germline ends. The CDR3 region has the DNA TGTGCCAGCAGCAGGGGGGCCTACAATGAGCAGTTCTTC. This gives the protein CASSRGAYNEQFF.

A few counts support this clonotype. The chain links TRBV20-1 to TRBJ2-7; D unclear. V shed 3 bases and J shed 4 bases, with 13 bases lying between them. The germline V gene encodes CDR1 DFQATT and CDR2 SNEGSKA (reference sequence). CDR3 size: 13 residues. This CDR3 reads CSASADDEYEQYF. The DNA for the CDR3 is TGCAGTGCTAGTGCCGATGATGAATACGAGCAGTACTTC.

The CDR3 protein is CSGGLAANEQFF. The CDR3 DNA sequence: TGCAGTGGCGGACTAGCTGCCAATGAGCAGTTCTTC. The V and J genes are TRBV20-1 and TRBJ2-1, with 8 bases aligning to TRBD2. Trimming removed 7 bases from V and 6 bases from J; junction bases left unmatched: 5. Germline CDR1 DFQATT, CDR2 SNEGSKA (reference sequence). CDR3 length equals 12 residues.

The chain employs TRBV11-2 and TRBJ1-3; no reliable D call. CDR3 size: 17 residues. The germline V gene encodes CDR1 SGHAT and CDR2 FQNNGV. With 0 bases removed from V and 2 bases from J, the gap between germline ends came to 14 bases. CDR3 sequence (DNA): TGTGCCAGCAGCTTAGATTCCCTTCCGTTACCTGGAAACACCATATATTTT. Translated, it gives CASSLDSLPLPGNTIYF.

The J gene is TRBJ1-3, the V gene TRBV5-4, with 8 bases aligning to TRBD1. From germline, CDR1 is SGHNT and CDR2 YYREEE (reference sequence). This CDR3 contains 16 residues. The junction had 8 bases not matched to a gene; V was cut back by 4 bases and J by 2 bases. The CDR3 DNA reads TGTGCCAGCAGCCTTGGATTACAGGGGGCTGGAAACACCATATATTTT. Translation: CASSLGLQGAGNTIYF.

The chain employs TRBV25-1 and TRBJ1-4; tentatively, D is TRBD1 (6 bases). V dropped 1 base and J dropped 7 bases, with 10 bases sitting between them. The CDR3 consists of 14 residues. Germline V gene sequence: CDR1 MGHDK, CDR2 SYGVNS. CDR3: CASSESRGGEKLFF. The CDR3 nucleotides read TGTGCCAGCAGTGAATCCAGGGGAGGTGAAAAACTGTTTTTT.

J is TRBJ2-1 and V is TRBV6-1, with 15 bases fitting TRBD2. The germline V gene encodes CDR1 MNHNS and CDR2 SASEGT. Trimming cost V 5 bases and J 4 bases; bases outside gene matches: 9. This CDR3 spans 18 amino acids. This CDR3 reads CASSPGLAGGTSYNEQFF. The CDR3, as DNA: TGTGCCAGCAGTCCGGGACTAGCGGGAGGCACTAGTTACAATGAGCAGTTCTTC.

This clonotype was counted a few times. The chain employs TRBV7-3 and TRBJ2-2, with 10 bases identical to TRBD2. The CDR3 totals 17 residues. Germline CDR1 is SGHTA and CDR2 is FQGTGA. Unmatched junction bases numbered 11, after V lost 4 bases and J lost 6 bases. The CDR3 nucleotides are TGTGCCAGCAGCTCCCGTGGGGGACTAGCGTTTCCCGGGGAGCTGTTTTTT. It encodes CASSSRGGLAFPGELFF.

This rearrangement joins TRBV5-1 to TRBJ2-7, with 7 bases that match TRBD2. Germline assignment: CDR1 SGHRS and CDR2 YFSETQ. CDR3 size: 16 residues. The ends lost 3 bases at V and 1 base at J; junction bases unmatched: 10. The CDR3 nucleotides read TGCGCCAGCAGCTCGACCGGGACTACAACTTCCTACGAGCAGTACTTC. Translated: CASSSTGTTTSYEQYF.

This clonotype showed up just a few times. The chain combines TRBV3-1 with TRBJ2-1; D not resolved. The CDR3 covers 15 residues. The V gene lost 2 bases and the J gene lost 0 bases, with 8 bases spanning the gap. From germline, CDR1 is LGHDT and CDR2 YNNKEL (reference sequence). The CDR3: CASSQNPSSYNEQFF. In DNA, the CDR3 is TGTGCCAGCAGCCAAAATCCGAGCTCCTACAATGAGCAGTTCTTC.

The V gene is TRBV14, the J gene TRBJ2-7, with D unclear. This CDR3 region has 14 residues. V lost 4 bases to trimming and J lost 4 bases, with 14 bases between them. CDR1 and CDR2 (germline): SGHDN, FVKESK. CDR3 nucleotides: TGTGCCAGCAGCCGTGGGGATTATCCTTACGAGCAGTACTTC. Its protein product is CASSRGDYPYEQYF.

The genes are TRBV28 and TRBJ2-2; 8 bases are shared with TRBD2. V dropped 5 bases and J dropped 1; count of bases not matched to a gene: 6. The CDR3 is 16 residues long. The V gene's germline CDR1 is MDHEN and CDR2 SYDVKM. CDR3 in DNA: TGTGCCAGCAGTCGCCTTGCGGGAGGGAACACCGGGGAGCTGTTTTTT. Amino acids: CASSRLAGGNTGELFF.

V usage is TRBV4-2 and J usage is TRBJ2-7; 7 nucleotides agree with TRBD1. The ends lost 0 bases at V and 3 bases at J; junction bases unmatched: 2. CDR1 and CDR2 (germline): LGHNA, YNFKEQ. CDR3 length: 14 amino acids. The CDR3 DNA is TGTGCCAGCAGCCAAGATTGGGACAGCTACGAGCAGTACTTC. Translated: CASSQDWDSYEQYF.

V is TRBV10-3 and J is TRBJ1-1; D not resolved. Germline loops: CDR1 ENHRY, CDR2 SYGVKD. V lost 0 bases and J lost 1, with 3 bases in between. The CDR3 contains 13 residues. In DNA form, the CDR3 reads TGTGCCATCAGTGAGTCGCAGAACACTGAAGCTTTCTTT. Translation: CAISESQNTEAFF.

The V and J genes are TRBV9 and TRBJ2-5, with 8 bases aligning to TRBD1. Germline V gene data show CDR1 as SGDLS and CDR2 as YYNGEE. The CDR3 is 15 residues long. The V segment lost 4 bases and the J segment 5 bases; nucleotides outside the gene matches: 10. CDR3 loop: CASSPGQGGLETQYF. CDR3 in DNA: TGTGCCAGCAGCCCCGGACAGGGAGGATTGGAGACCCAGTACTTC.